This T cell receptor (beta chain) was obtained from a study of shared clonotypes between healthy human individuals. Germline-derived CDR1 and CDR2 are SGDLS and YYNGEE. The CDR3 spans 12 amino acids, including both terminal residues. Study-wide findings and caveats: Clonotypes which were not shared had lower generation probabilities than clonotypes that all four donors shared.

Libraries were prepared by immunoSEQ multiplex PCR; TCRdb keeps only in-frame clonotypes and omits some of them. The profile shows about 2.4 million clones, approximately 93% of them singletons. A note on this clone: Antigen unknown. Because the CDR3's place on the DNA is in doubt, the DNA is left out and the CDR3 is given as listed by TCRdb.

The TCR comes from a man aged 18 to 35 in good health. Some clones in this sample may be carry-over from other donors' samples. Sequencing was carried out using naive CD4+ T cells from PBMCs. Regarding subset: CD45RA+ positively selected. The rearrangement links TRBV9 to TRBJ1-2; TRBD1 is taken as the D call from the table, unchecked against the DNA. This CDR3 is CASSVGQGAIHF.